The text below deals with one TCR beta chain. The antigen is unknown. All patients were mismatch repair deficient, assessed by either PCR or immunohistochemistry. The TCR-sequenced patients were a few responders to pembrolizumab. The sample comes from a study of PD-1 blockade in mismatch repair-deficient tumors. Study context: Patients had approximately 11 mismatch repair-deficient cancer types and were previously treated and progressing. Study outcomes and limitations: Tumor-resident clones, often undetectable pretreatment in blood, expanded then contracted after pembrolizumab.

TCRdb's table, derived via immunoSEQ multiplex PCR, lists solely in-frame clones and lacks some. The repertoire holds 120,000 or so clones, with more than 85% as singletons. The CDR3 extends over 16 amino acids. The V and J ends lost 8 bases and 3 bases respectively, with 19 bases between them. Germline V gives CDR1 ENHRY, CDR2 SYGVKD. This clonotype was sampled from an adult with mismatch repair-deficient cancer. This chain uses TRBV10-3 with TRBJ2-2, with D uncertain. This specimen was peripheral blood, taken 44 weeks after starting pembrolizumab. CDR3: CAIGPPLTTDTGELFF. DNA of the CDR3: TGTGCCATCGGTCCCCCTCTTACTACGGACACCGGGGAGCTGTTTTTT.